The 24 T cell receptor beta chains presented below share a single source sample, sequenced in a study of blood T cell repertoires in COVID-19. Sequenced by immunoSEQ multiplex PCR; TCRdb stores in-frame clones only, minus some. This sample has about 130,000 clones, with about four fifths found just once. The sample was peripheral blood. The receptor set was obtained from a woman in her forties or fifties with acute or convalescent COVID-19.

This chain uses TRBV6-5 with TRBJ2-3, with D possibly being TRBD1 (5 bases). This CDR3 comprises 14 residues. Trimming took off 6 bases at V and 0 bases at J, with 10 bases between the two ends. CDR1 and CDR2 from the germline V gene are MNHEY and SVGAGI. CDR3 residues: CASSDSSSTDTQYF. The CDR3 DNA reads as TGTGCCAGCAGCGACAGTAGTAGCACAGATACGCAGTATTTT.

The chain joins TRBV5-1 to TRBJ1-1; 8 nucleotides align to TRBD1. This CDR3 spans 15 amino acids. Germline V gene sequence: CDR1 SGHRS, CDR2 YFSETQ. Trimming took 4 bases from V and 0 from J; bases not matched to a gene: 5. The CDR3 spells CASSRTGLMNTEAFF. The CDR3, as DNA: TGCGCCAGCAGCCGGACAGGGCTAATGAACACTGAAGCTTTCTTT.

A few counts support this clone. This chain's CDR3 is CASSLQGSTDTQYF. In DNA form, the CDR3 reads TGCGCCAGCAGCTTACAGGGGAGCACAGATACGCAGTATTTT. The V call is TRBV5-1, the J call TRBJ2-3, with 7 bases identical to TRBD1. V dropped 2 bases and J dropped 0; count of bases not matched to a gene: 0. The CDR3 contains 14 residues. The germline V gene encodes CDR1 SGHRS and CDR2 YFSETQ.

The chain is built from TRBV5-4 and TRBJ2-7; tentatively, D is TRBD1 (6 bases). The CDR3 runs to 13 residues. V lost 5 bases and J lost 1, with 10 bases in between. Germline loops: CDR1 SGHNT, CDR2 YYREEE (reference sequence). The CDR3, as DNA: TGTGCCAGCAGAAGACAGGATTCCTACGAGCAGTACTTC. It is translated as CASRRQDSYEQYF.

This clone appeared a single time. The chain recombines TRBV19 with TRBJ1-2; D not certain. The CDR3 sequence is 12 residues long. Germline CDR1 is LNHDA and CDR2 is SQIVND (reference sequence). The V gene lost 5 bases and the J gene lost 4 bases, with 8 bases spanning the gap. The DNA for the CDR3 is TGTGCCAGTAGTGGACTCACCTATGGCTACACCTTC. Translating gives CASSGLTYGYTF.

V is TRBV6-6 and J is TRBJ1-4; a weak D match, TRBD1 (6 bases). Germline values: CDR1 MNHNY, CDR2 SVGAGI (reference sequence). V was trimmed by 0 bases and J by 8 bases, leaving 13 bases between them. CDR3 length: 15 residues. The DNA for the CDR3 is TGTGCCAGCAGTTACTCGAAGGGGGTGGGGGAAAAACTGTTTTTT. Protein sequence: CASSYSKGVGEKLFF.

The V call is TRBV28, the J call TRBJ2-7; D unclear. Per the germline V gene, CDR1 is MDHEN and CDR2 is SYDVKM. The CDR3 runs to 15 residues. Deletions cut 2 bases from V and 0 bases from J, with 11 bases between. CDR3 residues: CASSLNDKISYEQYF. CDR3 DNA sequence: TGTGCCAGCAGTTTAAATGACAAAATCTCCTACGAGCAGTACTTC. Full variable domain (outside the CDR3, taken from reference TRBV28 and TRBJ2-7): DVKVTQSSRYLVKRTGEKVFLECVQDMDHENMFWYRQDPGLGLRLIYFSYDVKMKEKGDIPEGYSVSREKKERFSLILESASTNQTSMYLCASSLNDKISYEQYFGPGTRLTVT.

Only one count was recorded for this clone. This chain links TRBV2 with TRBJ1-5; 9 positions match TRBD1. Germline V lookup: CDR1 SNHLY, CDR2 FYNNEI. The V and J ends lost 2 bases and 6 bases, in that order; junction bases with no gene match: 5. This CDR3 contains 15 residues. The CDR3 bases are TGTGCCAGCAGTGAAAACAGGGGGCTTGGTCAGCCCCAGCATTTT. Translation: CASSENRGLGQPQHF.

This clone was seen more than once but under ten times. This rearrangement joins TRBV11-3 to TRBJ2-2; D is unresolved. This CDR3 is built from 13 residues. Germline-derived CDR1 and CDR2 are SGHNT and YENEEA. The V gene lost 4 bases and the J gene lost 4 bases, with 7 bases spanning the gap. The CDR3 DNA sequence: TGTGCCAGCAGCTACCTAAGCACCGGGGAGCTGTTTTTT. It codes for CASSYLSTGELFF.

The rearrangement uses TRBV3-1 (or the pseudogene TRBV3-2) and TRBJ1-3; no clear D gene. CDR3 length equals 14 residues. The ends were cut back, 3 bases at V and 4 bases at J, with 10 bases in the middle. CDR1 is LGHDT, CDR2 YNNKEL, per germline (reference sequence). The CDR3 here is CASSQGPQGNTIYF. The CDR3 region has the DNA TGTGCCAGCAGCCAGGGCCCGCAAGGAAACACCATATATTTT.

This clone was detected once. The chain recombines TRBV5-4 with TRBJ1-4; a weak D match, TRBD1 (6 bases). The CDR3 is 14 residues long. Trimming stripped 0 bases from V and 8 bases from J, with 11 bases between. CDR1 SGHNT and CDR2 YYREEE come from the germline V gene (reference sequence). CDR3 region: CASSLGGQGEKLFF. CDR3 sequence (DNA): TGTGCCAGCAGCTTGGGTGGCCAGGGGGAAAAACTGTTTTTT.

The V gene is TRBV6-5, the J gene TRBJ2-1; 10 bases fit TRBD2. J was trimmed by 5 bases and V by 5 bases; bases with no gene match: 6. Germline-derived CDR1 and CDR2 are MNHEY and SVGAGI. The CDR3 loop spans 15 amino acids. The chain's CDR3 is CASSRLAGGDNEQFF. The CDR3 DNA sequence: TGTGCCAGCAGTAGACTAGCGGGCGGAGACAATGAGCAGTTCTTC.

The genes are TRBV7-3 and TRBJ2-1; TRBD1 might be the D (5 bases). CDR1 and CDR2 (germline): SGHTA, FQGTGA. The CDR3 has 15 residues. The V end was cut by 2 bases, the J end by 8 bases, with 16 bases between. CDR3 in amino acids: CASSLVTNQGDEQFF. The CDR3 bases are TGTGCCAGCAGCTTAGTCACTAATCAAGGGGATGAGCAGTTCTTC.

The chain has TRBV12-3 or TRBV12-4 and TRBJ1-2; perhaps TRBD1 as D (5 bases). The CDR3 covers 13 residues. The V gene lost 3 bases and the J gene lost 10 bases, with 15 bases spanning the gap. Here the CDR3 DNA reads TGTGCCAGCAGTTTCAAAAATGGGGGGACCTACACCTTC. Encoded protein: CASSFKNGGTYTF.

The chain employs TRBV5-6 and TRBJ2-6; TRBD1 might be the D (5 bases). V was cut by 0 bases and J by 1 base, with 5 bases left in between. From germline, CDR1 is SGHDT and CDR2 YYEEEE. The CDR3 has 15 residues. CDR3 in amino acids: CASSLGQSGANVLTF. In DNA, the CDR3 is TGTGCCAGCAGCTTGGGACAGTCTGGGGCCAACGTCCTGACTTTC.

The CDR3 here is CASSQDRLGGAQFF. The CDR3 coding sequence is TGTGCCAGCAGCCAAGATAGGTTGGGGGGGGCACAGTTCTTC. This chain uses TRBV3-1 (or the pseudogene TRBV3-2) with TRBJ2-1; D is perhaps TRBD2 (7 bases). Trimming pared 0 bases from V and 13 bases from J, leaving 16 bases between. The CDR3 has 14 amino acids. Germline values: CDR1 LGHDT, CDR2 YNNKEL (reference sequence).

The V gene is TRBV30, the J gene TRBJ1-2, with TRBD1 matching 8 bases. This CDR3 is 13 amino acids long. Germline assignment: CDR1 GTSNPN and CDR2 SVGIG (reference sequence). V dropped 1 base and J dropped 3; count of bases not matched to a gene: 1. In nucleotides, the CDR3 is TGTGCCTGGAGTGCAGGGGGCGACTATGGCTACACCTTC. Translated, it gives CAWSAGGDYGYTF. Full variable domain (outside the CDR3, taken from reference TRBV30 and TRBJ1-2): SQTIHQWPATLVQPVGSPLSLECTVEGTSNPNLYWYRQAAGRGLQLLFYSVGIGQISSEVPQNLSASRPQDRQFILSSKKLLLSDSGFYLCAWSAGGDYGYTFGSGTRLTVV.

This clone was detected only a few times. The chain is built from TRBV30 and TRBJ2-2, with no clear D. Germline loops: CDR1 GTSNPN, CDR2 SVGIG (reference sequence). This CDR3 region has 16 residues. V lost 0 bases, J lost 0 bases, and 11 bases lay in between. Written as DNA, the CDR3 is TGTGCCTGGAGTGTACGTCAGATTACGAACACCGGGGAGCTGTTTTTT. Translated, it gives CAWSVRQITNTGELFF.

This clone has only a few counts. J is TRBJ1-4 and V is TRBV18; D ambiguous. Germline loops: CDR1 KGHSH, CDR2 LQKENI. V gave up 2 bases and J gave up 0 bases, with 13 bases separating them. The CDR3 is 17 amino acids. The CDR3 region is CASSPGSRKATNEKLFF. CDR3 coding DNA: TGTGCCAGCTCACCAGGGTCCAGGAAAGCAACTAATGAAAAACTGTTTTTT.

This chain uses TRBV13 with TRBJ1-3; no firm D call. The V end was cut by 3 bases, the J end by 0 bases, with 6 bases between. CDR1 and CDR2 from the germline V gene are PRHDT and FYEKMQ (reference sequence). CDR3 size: 14 residues. DNA of the CDR3: TGTGCCAGCAGCTTTTATTACTCTGGAAACACCATATATTTT. Protein: CASSFYYSGNTIYF. Looking up the rest from reference TRBV13 and TRBJ1-3 gives the full variable domain: AAGVIQSPRHLIKEKRETATLKCYPIPRHDTVYWYQQGPGQDPQFLISFYEKMQSDKGSIPDRFSAQQFSDYHSELNMSSLELGDSALYFCASSFYYSGNTIYFGEGSWLTVV.

The chain uses TRBV6-5 and TRBJ1-1; 8 bases are a match to TRBD1. This CDR3 comprises 14 residues. Per germline, CDR1 MNHEY and CDR2 SVGAGI. V shed 10 bases, J shed 5 bases, and the junction held 12 bases outside the gene matches. CDR3 sequence (DNA): TGTGCCATCTCTGCATATCAGGGGGCGACTGAAGCTTTCTTT. Encoded protein: CAISAYQGATEAFF.

V is TRBV6-1 and J is TRBJ1-6, with D possibly being TRBD1 (5 bases). CDR1 and CDR2 (germline): MNHNS, SASEGT. Trimming removed 1 base at V and 6 bases at J, with 10 bases between. The CDR3 runs to 15 residues. This CDR3 is CASSEVTAANSPLHF. The CDR3, as DNA: TGTGCCAGCAGTGAAGTGACAGCAGCTAATTCACCCCTCCACTTT.

This clone came up a few times. This rearrangement joins TRBV24-1 to TRBJ1-4; perhaps TRBD1 as D (6 bases). Germline-derived CDR1 and CDR2 are KGHDR and SFDVKD. The V end was cut by 3 bases, the J end by 7 bases, with 14 bases between. The CDR3 totals 15 residues. The CDR3 DNA reads TGTGCCACCAGTGATCAGCAGGGGTGGGGTGAAAAACTGTTTTTT. Its protein is CATSDQQGWGEKLFF.

CDR3 loop: CASSFFSGGTDTQYF. In DNA, the CDR3 is TGTGCCAGCAGCTTTTTTAGCGGGGGTACGGATACGCAGTATTTT. The chain combines TRBV7-2 with TRBJ2-3, with TRBD2 matching over 9 bases. Losses at the gene ends were 3 bases for V and 6 bases for J; bases not matched to a gene: 7. In germline, CDR1 is SGHTA, CDR2 FQGNSA. This CDR3 has 15 residues.